This is a list of T cell receptor beta chains from one sample in a study of technical replicates of blood from a few donors. TCRdb keeps only in-frame clones here, not all; method: immunoSEQ multiplex PCR. Of about 81,000 clones listed, roughly 77% were seen once; the top ten hold around 4%. Sequencing input: PBMCs. The receptors here all came from a human donor in good health. Some clones in this sample may be carry-over from other donors' samples. Both conserved end residues are part of each CDR3. Fields, in order: clone size, D gene, V gene, J gene, CDR3 protein. A D gene is named only where the DNA matches it firmly. Not every row has a clone size; where given, it reads once, few, many or a size class.

size: few
D: .
V: TRBV6-6
J: TRBJ2-7
CDR3: CASRTSGFLVLEQYF

size: .
D: .
V: TRBV5-1
J: TRBJ2-2
CDR3: CASSLAIAENTGELFF

size: .
D: TRBD1
V: TRBV30
J: TRBJ2-7
CDR3: CACAPTHLRGYEQYF

size: .
D: .
V: TRBV4-1
J: TRBJ1-1
CDR3: CASSQGQDRMNTEAFF

size: .
D: .
V: TRBV9
J: TRBJ1-5
CDR3: CASSVGGGRAEQGPNQPQHF

size: .
D: .
V: TRBV30
J: TRBJ2-7
CDR3: CAWSVGVGTYEQYF

size: few
D: TRBD1
V: TRBV30
J: TRBJ1-2
CDR3: CAWSGLGQGTYGYTF

size: few
D: .
V: TRBV9
J: TRBJ1-1
CDR3: CASSSLLGPVTEAFF

size: .
D: .
V: TRBV5-6
J: TRBJ2-3
CDR3: CASSLGRRSTDTQYF

size: .
D: TRBD2
V: TRBV5-1
J: TRBJ2-5
CDR3: CASSLAGTSGSETQYF

size: .
D: .
V: TRBV9
J: TRBJ2-3
CDR3: CASSDLAGLDTQYF

size: once
D: .
V: TRBV2
J: TRBJ2-1
CDR3: CASSEGLGVRNEQFF

size: .
D: TRBD1
V: TRBV5-1
J: TRBJ2-7
CDR3: CASSAPGQGTYEQYF

size: .
D: .
V: TRBV5-1
J: TRBJ2-1
CDR3: CASSLGETYNEQFF

size: .
D: .
V: TRBV5-6
J: TRBJ1-1
CDR3: CASSFRTGNTEAFF

size: .
D: .
V: TRBV5-1
J: TRBJ1-1
CDR3: CASSLFSRQKNTEAFF

size: .
D: .
V: TRBV5-1
J: TRBJ2-1
CDR3: CASSLGGSAYNEQFF